Presented here are 27 T cell receptor beta chains from one specimen sequenced in a study of blood T cell repertoires in COVID-19. Method: immunoSEQ multiplex PCR; TCRdb's copy keeps in-frame clones and lacks some. In the table there are over 200,000 clones, roughly 90% of which are singletons. Sequences were obtained from peripheral blood. Receptors originate from a woman aged 60-75 years with acute or convalescent COVID-19.

V usage is TRBV2 and J usage is TRBJ1-1, with TRBD1 matching 10 bases. Germline CDR1 is SNHLY and CDR2 is FYNNEI. With V trimmed by 6 bases and J by 6 bases, 13 bases remained unmatched. The CDR3 consists of 16 residues. This chain's CDR3 is CASRDNLGTGDAEAFF. CDR3 DNA: TGTGCCAGCAGGGACAATTTGGGGACAGGGGATGCTGAAGCTTTCTTT.

The chain is built from TRBV28 and TRBJ2-7; the D gene is possibly TRBD1 (5 bases). V lost 7 bases and J 3 bases, leaving 16 bases between the germline ends. Germline-derived CDR1 and CDR2 are MDHEN and SYDVKM. This CDR3 contains 14 residues. The CDR3 sequence: CASTSGIKDYEQYF. As DNA, the CDR3 is TGTGCCAGCACATCAGGGATCAAGGACTACGAGCAGTACTTC.

The CDR3 reads CASSGWTGVNTEAFF. The CDR3 DNA follows: TGTGCCAGCAGCGGATGGACAGGGGTGAACACTGAAGCTTTCTTT. This sequence joins TRBV5-4 and TRBJ1-1, with 9 bases fitting TRBD1. CDR1 and CDR2 (germline): SGHNT, YYREEE (reference sequence). The CDR3 is 15 amino acids. V trimming: 4 bases; J trimming: 0 bases; junction bases outside the gene matches: 4.

This clone was seen only once. The chain carries TRBV15 and TRBJ1-1; weak D call: TRBD1 (5 bases). Germline V lookup: CDR1 LNHNV, CDR2 YYDKDF (reference sequence). CDR3 size: 16 residues. The V end lost 1 base, the J end lost 0 bases, and 12 bases lay between the germline ends. In DNA form, the CDR3 reads TGTGCCACCAGCAGAGGCGGGGCGAGCATGAACACTGAAGCTTTCTTT. Translating it yields CATSRGGASMNTEAFF.

This chain links TRBV10-3 with TRBJ1-1; TRBD1 matches at 7 bases. The CDR3 sequence is 13 residues long. J gave up 8 bases and V 2 bases, and 5 bases lay outside the gene matches. Germline CDR1 and CDR2: ENHRY and SYGVKD. CDR3 protein: CAISEDTGAEAFF. In nucleotides, the CDR3 is TGTGCCATCAGTGAGGACACAGGGGCGGAAGCTTTCTTT.

The gene calls are TRBV7-9 and TRBJ2-5; 8 bases match TRBD1. Germline V gives CDR1 SEHNR, CDR2 FQNEAQ (reference sequence). There are 12 residues in the CDR3. V was clipped by 11 bases and J by 5 bases; unmatched bases: 7. The CDR3 reads CAGQGAGETQYF. CDR3 coding DNA: TGTGCCGGTCAGGGGGCTGGTGAGACCCAGTACTTC.

This clone came up once. V usage is TRBV5-4 and J usage is TRBJ1-2, with 7 bases fitting TRBD1. Trimming took 3 bases from V and 0 from J; bases not matched to a gene: 14. The germline V gene encodes CDR1 SGHNT and CDR2 YYREEE (reference sequence). This CDR3 has 18 residues. The CDR3 loop reads CASSSERRDSSANYGYTF. The CDR3 DNA is TGTGCCAGCAGCTCGGAGAGACGGGACAGTTCGGCTAACTATGGCTACACCTTC.

This clone was counted only a few times. The chain combines TRBV3-1 (or the pseudogene TRBV3-2) with TRBJ1-1, with D unclear. The CDR3 runs to 12 residues. Trimming removed 0 bases from V and 8 bases from J, with 7 bases in between. Germline V gives CDR1 LGHDT, CDR2 YNNKEL (reference sequence). This CDR3 reads CASSQEGQEAFF. Here the CDR3 DNA reads TGTGCCAGCAGCCAAGAGGGCCAGGAAGCTTTCTTT.

This clone was observed a few times. The chain uses TRBV19 and TRBJ1-5, with 10 bases matching TRBD1. V shed 3 bases and J 0 bases; nucleotides not matched to a gene: 14. The CDR3 runs to 20 residues. CDR1 is LNHDA, CDR2 SQIVND, per germline (reference sequence). The CDR3 coding sequence is TGTGCCAGTAGTATTACTTATGGGGGACAGGGGAGGAATAGCAATCAGCCCCAGCATTTT. It codes for CASSITYGGQGRNSNQPQHF.

V and J are TRBV18 and TRBJ2-1; D remains ambiguous. The V gene lost 3 bases and the J gene lost 0 bases, with 9 bases spanning the gap. CDR1 and CDR2 (germline): KGHSH, LQKENI. CDR3 length: 15 residues. This chain's CDR3 is CASSPDRFSYNEQFF. The CDR3 DNA follows: TGTGCCAGCTCACCCGATCGGTTCTCCTACAATGAGCAGTTCTTC.

The chain links TRBV10-2 to TRBJ1-5; possible D gene TRBD1, 6 bases. The V and J ends lost 2 bases and 5 bases respectively, with 10 bases between them. The germline V gene has CDR1 WSHSY and CDR2 SAAADI. The CDR3 covers 14 residues. The CDR3 DNA reads as TGCGCCAGCAGTGAGGGCAGGGGCGATCAGCCCCAGCATTTT. Protein sequence: CASSEGRGDQPQHF.

This clone was counted a single time. V is TRBV6-6 and J is TRBJ1-2; D is unresolved. V lost 5 bases to trimming and J lost 7 bases, with 11 bases between them. CDR1 is MNHNY and CDR2 is SVGAGI in the germline V gene (reference sequence). CDR3 length: 12 residues. Written as DNA, the CDR3 is TGTGCCAGCAGTCCCAACCCCGGTGGCTACACCTTC. Its translation is CASSPNPGGYTF.

This clone has just one count. The chain carries TRBV9 and TRBJ1-6, with 9 nucleotides matching TRBD1. Trimming took 0 bases from V and 7 from J; bases not matched to a gene: 2. The CDR3 totals 15 residues. Per the germline V gene, CDR1 is SGDLS and CDR2 is YYNGEE. For the CDR3, the DNA is TGTGCCAGCAGCGTAGCAGGACAGGGGAATTCACCCCTCCACTTT. This encodes CASSVAGQGNSPLHF. The full variable domain, in which reference TRBV9 and TRBJ1-6 provide the parts outside the CDR3, is DSGVTQTPKHLITATGQRVTLRCSPRSGDLSVYWYQQSLDQGLQFLIQYYNGEERAKGNILERFSAQQFPDLHSELNLSSLELGDSALYFCASSVAGQGNSPLHFGNGTRLTVT.

This clone was counted only a few times. The chain carries TRBV19 and TRBJ2-1, with TRBD2 identical over 8 bases. CDR1 LNHDA and CDR2 SQIVND come from the germline V gene (reference sequence). CDR3 length equals 13 residues. V lost 5 bases to trimming and J lost 7 bases; unmatched junction nucleotides: 4. CDR3 residues: CASSGVAGNEQFF. Written as DNA, the CDR3 is TGTGCCAGTAGTGGGGTAGCGGGGAATGAGCAGTTCTTC.

The chain couples TRBV5-1 to TRBJ1-1; perhaps TRBD1 as D (6 bases). Trimming cost V 6 bases and J 8 bases, with 20 bases left between them. This CDR3 is built from 14 residues. Germline V gene data show CDR1 as SGHRS and CDR2 as YFSETQ. The DNA of the CDR3 is TGCGCCAGCACCCTACTACCCGGACAGCGAGAAGCTTTCTTT. It encodes CASTLLPGQREAFF. The entire variable domain, with the rest obtained from reference TRBV5-1 and TRBJ1-1, is as follows: KAGVTQTPRYLIKTRGQQVTLSCSPISGHRSVSWYQQTPGQGLQFLFEYFSETQRNKGNFPGRFSGRQFSNSRSEMNVSTLELGDSALYLCASTLLPGQREAFFGQGTRLTVV.

This clone was seen a single time. V usage is TRBV4-3 and J usage is TRBJ2-7; D might be TRBD2 (6 bases). Germline CDR1 LGHNA, CDR2 YSLEER. This CDR3 comprises 16 residues. V lost 0 bases, J lost 2 bases, and 14 bases lay in between. CDR3 protein: CASSQDHGTPTYEQYF. The CDR3, as DNA: TGCGCCAGCAGCCAAGATCATGGGACTCCCACCTACGAGCAGTACTTC.

The chain links TRBV5-1 to TRBJ1-1, with TRBD1 matching over 7 bases. This CDR3 has 13 residues. Per germline, CDR1 SGHRS and CDR2 YFSETQ. V trimming: 0 bases; J trimming: 10 bases; junction bases outside the gene matches: 6. The DNA for the CDR3 is TGCGCCAGCAGCTTGGAAGGGGGCACCGGAGCTTTCTTT. This codes for CASSLEGGTGAFF.

The rearrangement uses TRBV6-6 and TRBJ2-7; D might be TRBD1 (6 bases). Germline values: CDR1 MNHNY, CDR2 SVGAGI (reference sequence). There are 12 residues in the CDR3. V lost 7 bases and J lost 3, with 10 bases in between. The CDR3 region is CASNGQNYEQYF. DNA of the CDR3: TGTGCCAGCAACGGACAGAACTACGAGCAGTACTTC.

The rearrangement uses TRBV18 and TRBJ2-5; TRBD1 is a possible D gene (6 bases). The CDR3 consists of 17 residues. The ends were cut back, 3 bases at V and 0 bases at J, with 17 bases in the middle. Germline V lookup: CDR1 KGHSH, CDR2 LQKENI. This CDR3 reads CASSPNLQGSNQETQYF. The CDR3 DNA reads TGTGCCAGCTCACCTAACTTACAGGGAAGTAACCAAGAGACCCAGTACTTC. Together with reference TRBV18 and TRBJ2-5, the CDR3 gives the full variable domain: NAGVMQNPRHLVRRRGQEARLRCSPMKGHSHVYWYRQLPEEGLKFMVYLQKENIIDESGMPKERFSAEFPKEGPSILRIQQVVRGDSAAYFCASSPNLQGSNQETQYFGPGTRLLVL.

V gene TRBV5-1 combines with J gene TRBJ1-4; D is unresolved. Per germline, CDR1 SGHRS and CDR2 YFSETQ. Trimming shortened V by 1 base and J by 8 bases, and 15 bases separated the two germline ends. This CDR3 has 15 residues. CDR3 DNA sequence: TGCGCCAGCAGCTTGAATTTCGAGTCCGGGGAAAAACTGTTTTTT. Translating gives CASSLNFESGEKLFF.

The V and J genes are TRBV5-5 and TRBJ1-1; 7 nucleotides match TRBD1. After removal of 2 bases from V and 1 base from J, the junction contained 5 bases not matched to a gene. Germline lookup yields CDR1 SGHKS and CDR2 YYEKEE (reference sequence). The CDR3 has 15 amino acids. CDR3 coding DNA: TGTGCCAGCAGCTTAGCGACAGGGACGAACACTGAAGCTTTCTTT. It codes for CASSLATGTNTEAFF.

The rearrangement uses TRBV7-6 and TRBJ1-2; 8 bases match TRBD1. Germline loops: CDR1 SGHVS, CDR2 FNYEAQ. The length of the CDR3 is 14 residues. The V and J ends lost 6 bases and 1 base, in that order; junction bases with no gene match: 4. The CDR3 DNA follows: TGTGCCAGCAGTCCAGGGGGCGGTAACTATGGCTACACCTTC. Translating it yields CASSPGGGNYGYTF.

The chain has TRBV20-1 and TRBJ2-1; 7 positions agree with TRBD2. The CDR3 contains 15 residues. The J segment lost 3 bases and the V segment lost 3 bases, leaving 8 bases of the junction unmatched. Germline loops: CDR1 DFQATT, CDR2 SNEGSKA (reference sequence). CDR3 protein: CSASHLADVYNEQFF. The DNA for the CDR3 is TGCAGTGCTAGTCACCTAGCGGACGTCTACAATGAGCAGTTCTTC.

J is TRBJ2-3 and V is TRBV27, with D possibly matching TRBD2 (6 bases). Trimming cost V 2 bases and J 8 bases, with 11 bases left between them. Looked up from germline, CDR1 is MNHEY and CDR2 is SMNVEV (reference sequence). The CDR3 spans 13 residues. CDR3 nucleotide sequence: TGTGCCAGCAGTTTACTAGCGCCAGGTACGCAGTATTTT. Protein product: CASSLLAPGTQYF.

The V and J genes are TRBV6-5 and TRBJ1-4; 9 nucleotides line up with TRBD1. V gave up 5 bases and J gave up 7 bases; unmatched junction bases: 8. The CDR3 spans 15 residues. The V gene's germline CDR1 is MNHEY and CDR2 SVGAGI. CDR3 bases: TGTGCCAGCAGTACGAGACAGGGGGTGGTTGAAAAACTGTTTTTT. Translating gives CASSTRQGVVEKLFF.

In this sample, this clone turned up a few times. J is TRBJ1-5 and V is TRBV6-1, with D perhaps matching TRBD1 (5 bases). From germline, CDR1 is MNHNS and CDR2 SASEGT. The V end was cut by 3 bases, the J end by 0 bases, with 9 bases between. This CDR3 spans 15 amino acids. The CDR3 sequence is CASSENRYSNQPQHF. CDR3 coding DNA: TGTGCCAGCAGTGAGAACAGGTATAGCAATCAGCCCCAGCATTTT.

The J gene is TRBJ2-7, the V gene TRBV6-2 or TRBV6-3; tentative D call: TRBD2 (5 bases). There are 18 residues in the CDR3. CDR1 and CDR2 from the germline V gene are MNHEY and SVGEGT. V was trimmed by 0 bases and J by 1 base, leaving 19 bases between them. CDR3 DNA: TGTGCCAGCAGTTACTCCAGTCCACTAGTTAAAATTTCCTACGAGCAGTACTTC. It encodes CASSYSSPLVKISYEQYF.